The 6 T cell receptor beta chains below were found in one sample sequenced in a study of beta chain features in type 1 diabetes. Reverse transcription of all isolated RNA meant that expressed TCRB transcripts were sequenced. Clones were sequenced by immunoSEQ multiplex PCR, and TCRdb holds only the in-frame ones, with some missing. This table holds around 430,000 clones, approximately 30% found once. Sequenced material: naive CD4+ T cells from blood. These receptors all stem from a man between 18 and 35 years old in good health.

This chain connects TRBV29-1 to TRBJ2-1, with D possibly being TRBD2 (6 bases). The germline V gene encodes CDR1 SQVTM and CDR2 ANQGSEA. CDR3 length: 13 residues. Trimming removed 4 bases at V and 5 bases at J, with 12 bases between. CDR3 loop: CSVVELADNEQFF. CDR3 sequence (DNA): TGCAGCGTTGTAGAACTAGCAGACAATGAGCAGTTCTTC.

This clone was seen a handful of times. Other DNA sequences within the sample encode an identical CDR3. The V and J genes are TRBV29-1 and TRBJ1-1, with no clear D. The CDR3 length is 10 residues. V dropped 7 bases and J dropped 1 base, with 4 bases sitting between them. Germline loops: CDR1 SQVTM, CDR2 ANQGSEA. CDR3 sequence (DNA): TGCAGCGCGCAGAACACTGAAGCTTTCTTT. This sequence encodes CSAQNTEAFF.

This rearrangement joins TRBV20-1 to TRBJ1-4; TRBD1 matches at 8 bases. The germline V gene encodes CDR1 DFQATT and CDR2 SNEGSKA (reference sequence). The CDR3 spans 11 residues. The ends lost 5 bases at V and 17 bases at J; junction bases unmatched: 10. The CDR3 sequence: CSADTGQVNFF. DNA of the CDR3: TGCAGTGCTGATACGGGACAGGTGAATTTTTTT.

In its sample, this clone was seen a few times. The gene calls are TRBV28 and TRBJ2-7; 13 positions match TRBD2. V lost 5 bases and J lost 6; bases outside the gene matches: 7. CDR3 length: 15 amino acids. Germline CDR1 MDHEN, CDR2 SYDVKM. The CDR3 region is CASSSAGTSGTEQYF. The CDR3 bases are TGTGCCAGCAGTAGCGCCGGGACTAGCGGGACCGAGCAGTACTTC.

This CDR3 reads CASSFSGGINEQFF. In DNA, the CDR3 is TGTGCCAGCAGCTTTTCGGGAGGTATAAATGAGCAGTTCTTC. The chain employs TRBV7-9 and TRBJ2-1, with 7 bases lining up with TRBD2. The V segment lost 3 bases and the J segment 7 bases; nucleotides outside the gene matches: 6. Germline CDR1 SEHNR, CDR2 FQNEAQ (reference sequence). The CDR3 consists of 14 residues.

The chain employs TRBV7-9 and TRBJ2-1; 7 bases are a match to TRBD1. This CDR3 is built from 15 residues. V shed 4 bases, J shed 3 bases, and the junction held 6 bases outside the gene matches. CDR1 and CDR2 from the germline V gene are SEHNR and FQNEAQ (reference sequence). CDR3 nucleotide sequence: TGTGCCAGCAGCTCCGGGACAGAACTCTACAATGAGCAGTTCTTC. Protein sequence: CASSSGTELYNEQFF.